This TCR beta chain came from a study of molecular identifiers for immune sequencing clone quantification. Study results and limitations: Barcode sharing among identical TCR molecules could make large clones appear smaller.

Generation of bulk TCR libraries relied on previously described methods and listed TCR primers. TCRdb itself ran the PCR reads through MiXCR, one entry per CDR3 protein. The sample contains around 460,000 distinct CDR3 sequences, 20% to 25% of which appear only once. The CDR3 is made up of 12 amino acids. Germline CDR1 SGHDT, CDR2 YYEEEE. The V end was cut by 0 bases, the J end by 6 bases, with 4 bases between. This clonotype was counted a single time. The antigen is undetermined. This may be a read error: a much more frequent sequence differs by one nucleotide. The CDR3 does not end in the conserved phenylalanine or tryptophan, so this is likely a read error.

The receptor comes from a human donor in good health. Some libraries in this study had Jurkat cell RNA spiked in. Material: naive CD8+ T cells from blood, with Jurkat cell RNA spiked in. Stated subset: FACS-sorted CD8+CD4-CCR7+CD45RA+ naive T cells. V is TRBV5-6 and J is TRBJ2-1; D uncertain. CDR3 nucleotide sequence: TGTGCCAGCAGCTTGGTCGTCAATGAGCAGTTCCTC. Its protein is CASSLVVNEQFL.